The rows below give T cell receptor beta chains drawn from one sample of a study of beta chain features in type 1 diabetes. This table comes from immunoSEQ multiplex PCR, and its TCRdb copy is limited to in-frame clones, with some not included. The sample yields 200,000 to 300,000 clones, roughly a tenth seen once. Sample: naive CD4+ T cells from blood. Receptors were obtained from a young man with type 1 diabetes. Each CDR3 is given with its conserved first and last residue. D genes are given only for firm matches.

V: TRBV5-1; J: TRBJ2-5; D: TRBD2; CDR3: CASSQGTRAETQYF
V: TRBV19; J: TRBJ1-5; D: TRBD1; CDR3: CASSGTGLQPQHF
V: TRBV19; J: TRBJ2-1; D: TRBD1; CDR3: CASSIPTGQAYNEQFF
V: TRBV28; J: TRBJ2-7; D: .; CDR3: CASSTGSDYEQYF
V: TRBV5-4; J: TRBJ1-6; D: .; CDR3: CASSSGFEDSPLHF
V: TRBV9; J: TRBJ2-3; D: .; CDR3: CASSSLTGPKGDTQYF
V: TRBV12-5; J: TRBJ2-7; D: .; CDR3: CASGIGQFPYEQYF
V: TRBV19; J: TRBJ1-1; D: TRBD1; CDR3: CASSVSEAGGQNEAFF
V: TRBV9; J: TRBJ2-1; D: TRBD2; CDR3: CASSVATGTSGSNEQFF
V: TRBV18; J: TRBJ2-7; D: TRBD1; CDR3: CASSPTYGQESYEQYF
V: TRBV29-1; J: TRBJ2-5; D: .; CDR3: CSVEDRGVTQYF
V: TRBV6-5; J: TRBJ2-7; D: .; CDR3: CASSLNRDTSYEQYF
V: TRBV11-2; J: TRBJ1-1; D: .; CDR3: CASSSGQNTEAFF
V: TRBV5-1; J: TRBJ2-1; D: TRBD1; CDR3: CASSFPRGNEQFF
V: TRBV6-5; J: TRBJ2-3; D: TRBD1; CDR3: CASRTGSSTDTQYF
V: TRBV5-1; J: TRBJ2-7; D: .; CDR3: CASWRDYGPQEQYF
V: TRBV14; J: TRBJ2-1; D: TRBD2; CDR3: CASSQLAGGPYNEQFF
V: TRBV4-2; J: TRBJ2-5; D: TRBD2; CDR3: CASSQGISGVETQYF
V: TRBV5-4; J: TRBJ2-3; D: TRBD1; CDR3: CASSMGQATDTQYF